These 27 T cell receptor beta chains came from one sample sequenced in a study of spatial heterogeneity in lung cancer. TCRdb itself ran the 5' RACE reads through MiXCR, one entry per CDR3 protein. The sample includes 49,000 or so distinct CDR3 sequences, approximately 12% of them seen just once. Specified time point: blood at routine non-recurrence follow-up after resection. Sequencing used PBMCs, obtained at follow-up. The receptors shown here come from a male donor with early-stage non-small cell lung cancer.

This chain uses TRBV2 with TRBJ2-1; 10 bases line up with TRBD2. The V segment lost 8 bases and the J segment 9 bases; nucleotides outside the gene matches: 10. CDR3 size: 14 residues. Germline V CDR1 and CDR2: SNHLY, FYNNEI. Written as DNA, the CDR3 is TGTGCCAGCCATAGAAGCGGGGGGGCCGGTGAGCAGTTCTTC. Translating it yields CASHRSGGAGEQFF.

The rearrangement joins TRBV7-2 to TRBJ2-3; D perhaps matches TRBD2 (6 bases). This CDR3 region has 14 residues. The V gene lost 3 bases and the J gene lost 6 bases, with 13 bases spanning the gap. CDR1 and CDR2 (germline): SGHTA, FQGNSA. The CDR3 bases are TGTGCCAGCAGCTTCTGGCGGGGTGCTGATACGCAGTATTTT. Its translation: CASSFWRGADTQYF.

The chain combines TRBV5-5 with TRBJ2-6; no clear D. CDR3 length equals 13 residues. Trimming took 6 bases from V and 2 from J, leaving 6 bases between them. Per the germline V gene, CDR1 is SGHKS and CDR2 is YYEKEE (reference sequence). The CDR3 protein is CASTKTGANVLTF. The CDR3 DNA reads as TGTGCCAGCACCAAGACTGGGGCCAACGTCCTGACTTTC.

The chain couples TRBV12-3 or TRBV12-4 to TRBJ2-7, with a weak D call TRBD1 (5 bases). There are 15 residues in the CDR3. V was shortened by 3 bases and J by 1 base, with 13 bases between the two germline ends. CDR3 DNA sequence: TGTGCCAGCAGTTTTGACAGCCTTGGATCCTACGAGCAGTACTTC. Residues: CASSFDSLGSYEQYF.

This clonotype was seen only a few times. This chain uses TRBV15 with TRBJ2-1, with no clear D. V was pared by 1 base and J by 10 bases, with 8 bases between. Germline V CDR1 and CDR2: LNHNV, YYDKDF (reference sequence). The CDR3 contains 12 residues. CDR3 residues: CATSRGFDEQFF. CDR3 nucleotide sequence: TGTGCCACCAGCAGAGGGTTCGACGAGCAGTTCTTC.

V and J are TRBV19 and TRBJ2-2, with 7 positions matching TRBD1. With 5 bases clipped from V and 0 bases from J, the junction kept 6 bases outside the gene matches. Germline CDR1 is LNHDA and CDR2 is SQIVND (reference sequence). The CDR3 runs to 16 residues. For the CDR3, the DNA is TGTGCCAGTAGTCTTCTGACAGGGACGAACACCGGGGAGCTGTTTTTT. This encodes CASSLLTGTNTGELFF.

This clonotype was seen a few times. This CDR3 reads CASSETSGRRNEQFF. The CDR3 nucleotides are TGCGCCAGCAGCGAGACTAGCGGGAGGAGGAATGAGCAGTTCTTC. The rearrangement links TRBV5-1 to TRBJ2-1; 13 bases line up with TRBD2. V shed 4 bases and J 7 bases; nucleotides not matched to a gene: 5. Germline CDR1 SGHRS, CDR2 YFSETQ. CDR3 size: 15 residues.

This clonotype has a handful of counts. The chain links TRBV5-4 to TRBJ2-1, with 7 positions matching TRBD2. This CDR3 spans 14 amino acids. The junction had 11 bases not matched to a gene; V was cut back by 4 bases and J by 10 bases. Germline CDR1 and CDR2: SGHNT and YYREEE (reference sequence). CDR3 sequence reads: CASSPSGGRREQFF. The DNA for the CDR3 is TGTGCCAGCAGCCCCTCCGGCGGGAGAAGGGAGCAGTTCTTC.

The genes are TRBV6-6 and TRBJ1-1; D is perhaps TRBD1 (5 bases). The V gene lost 6 bases and the J gene lost 7 bases, with 12 bases spanning the gap. The CDR3 loop spans 12 amino acids. The germline V gene encodes CDR1 MNHNY and CDR2 SVGAGI (reference sequence). Written as DNA, the CDR3 is TGTGCCAGCAGCCAGGGTCTTGGTGAAGCTTTCTTT. Translated: CASSQGLGEAFF.

This clonotype was recorded many times. The CDR3 region is CASPGGGRAEAFF. In nucleotides, the CDR3 is TGTGCCAGCCCCGGGGGGGGAAGGGCTGAAGCTTTCTTT. The rearrangement links TRBV6-2 or TRBV6-3 to TRBJ1-1; D possibly corresponds to TRBD1 (5 bases). Germline V gene sequence: CDR1 MNHEY, CDR2 SVGEGT. Trimming pared 8 bases from V and 6 bases from J, leaving 16 bases between. This CDR3 is 13 amino acids long.

This clonotype was observed many times. The chain couples TRBV7-8 to TRBJ1-6; D unresolved. The CDR3 runs to 15 residues. Germline CDR1 is SGHVS and CDR2 is FQNEAQ. V shed 0 bases and J shed 11 bases, with 14 bases lying between them. CDR3 region: CASSLARGGGPPLHF. CDR3 DNA: TGTGCCAGCAGCTTAGCGCGAGGTGGAGGGCCACCCCTCCACTTT.

This clonotype has only one observation. The genes are TRBV27 and TRBJ2-7, with 12 positions matching TRBD2. V shed 6 bases and J 4 bases; nucleotides not matched to a gene: 4. This CDR3 spans 14 amino acids. Germline loops: CDR1 MNHEY, CDR2 SMNVEV (reference sequence). CDR3 sequence reads: CASRLAGGPYEQYF. In nucleotides, the CDR3 is TGTGCCAGCAGGCTAGCGGGAGGGCCTTACGAGCAGTACTTC.

The genes are TRBV4-1 and TRBJ2-1; D may be TRBD1 (5 bases). This CDR3 is built from 16 residues. CDR1 is MGHRA and CDR2 is YSYEKL in the germline V gene. Trimming removed 1 base at V and 5 bases at J, with 15 bases between. CDR3 DNA: TGCGCCAGCAGCCAAGGGGGCCCAACCTATAACAATGAGCAGTTCTTC. Translation: CASSQGGPTYNNEQFF.

The V call is TRBV6-2 or TRBV6-3, the J call TRBJ1-5; D is perhaps TRBD1 (5 bases). The germline V gene encodes CDR1 MNHEY and CDR2 SVGEGT. Trimming stripped 2 bases from V and 4 bases from J, with 6 bases between. The CDR3 consists of 13 residues. The CDR3 DNA is TGTGCCAGCAGTTACCAGGGTAATCAGCCCCAGCATTTT. Translating gives CASSYQGNQPQHF.

This clonotype was recorded at least ten times. The chain uses TRBV28 and TRBJ1-2; 8 bases are shared with TRBD1. Per germline, CDR1 MDHEN and CDR2 SYDVKM. The CDR3 consists of 15 residues. J lost 8 bases, V lost 6 bases, and 14 bases had no gene match. The CDR3 DNA is TGTGCCAGCAGACGGACAGGGCCTGGGTCGGAGGGCTACACCTTC. Protein product: CASRRTGPGSEGYTF.

The V and J genes are TRBV20-1 and TRBJ1-4, with D perhaps matching TRBD1 (5 bases). CDR1 and CDR2 from the germline V gene are DFQATT and SNEGSKA (reference sequence). This CDR3 is 13 amino acids long. V dropped 1 base and J dropped 9 bases, with 12 bases sitting between them. This CDR3 reads CSARGDLHQKLFF. In DNA, the CDR3 is TGCAGTGCTAGAGGGGACCTTCATCAAAAACTGTTTTTT.

This sequence joins TRBV19 and TRBJ1-5; D gene ambiguous. Germline CDR1 reads LNHDA; CDR2 reads SQIVND (reference sequence). The CDR3 contains 14 residues. V was trimmed by 7 bases and J by 5 bases, leaving 15 bases between them. The CDR3 nucleotides are TGTGCCAGTAAAGGTCCCCGCGGGGATCAGCCCCAGCATTTT. It codes for CASKGPRGDQPQHF.

Worth noting for this clonotype: This may be a read error, as it is one base from a much larger clone. The chain joins TRBV6-4 to TRBJ2-5, with TRBD2 matching 7 bases. Germline loops: CDR1 MRHNA, CDR2 SNTAGT. The CDR3 loop spans 13 amino acids. The CDR3 sequence: CASSLAEGETEYF. DNA of the CDR3: TGTGCCAGCAGTCTAGCGGAAGGAGAGACCGAGTACTTC.

The genes are TRBV18 and TRBJ1-1, with a weak D call TRBD1 (5 bases). This CDR3 contains 15 residues. Trimming took 3 bases from V and 1 from J, leaving 12 bases between them. The germline CDR1 and CDR2 sequences are KGHSH and LQKENI. The CDR3 region is CASSPGREANTEAFF. The CDR3 DNA sequence: TGTGCCAGCTCACCCGGCAGGGAGGCGAACACTGAAGCTTTCTTT.

This clonotype was found a few times. This chain joins TRBV10-3 and TRBJ2-1; TRBD2 aligns across 8 bases. The CDR3 contains 13 residues. The junction had 7 bases not matched to a gene; V was cut back by 10 bases and J by 5 bases. Germline V gene data show CDR1 as ENHRY and CDR2 as SYGVKD. This CDR3 reads CATGERENNEQFF. The CDR3, as DNA: TGTGCCACCGGTGAGCGGGAGAACAATGAGCAGTTCTTC.

About this clonotype itself: It may be a read error: a sequence one base away is much more abundant. The chain carries TRBV20-1 and TRBJ2-3; D is unclear. The CDR3 totals 14 residues. In germline, CDR1 is DFQATT, CDR2 SNEGSKA (reference sequence). V was cut by 6 bases and J by 1 base, with 14 bases left in between. The CDR3 sequence is CSAPDPAGTDTQYF. The CDR3 coding sequence is TGCAGTGCCCCGGACCCCGCGGGCACAGATACGCAGTATTTT.

The rearrangement uses TRBV30 and TRBJ2-1; D remains ambiguous. The CDR3 totals 12 residues. The V end was cut by 0 bases, the J end by 6 bases, with 6 bases between. CDR1 and CDR2 (germline): GTSNPN, SVGIG (reference sequence). The CDR3 is CAWSVAGNEQFF. CDR3 DNA: TGTGCCTGGAGTGTGGCTGGCAATGAGCAGTTCTTC.

This clonotype was recorded at least ten times. The CDR3 spells CASSLVGPRADTQYF. CDR3 in DNA: TGTGCCAGCAGCTTGGTAGGTCCAAGGGCCGATACGCAGTATTTT. The chain recombines TRBV5-6 with TRBJ2-3; D is ambiguous. The V gene lost 0 bases and the J gene lost 6 bases, with 14 bases spanning the gap. Germline CDR1 SGHDT, CDR2 YYEEEE. This CDR3 is built from 15 residues.

In the case of this clonotype: Since a much larger clone is just one base distant, this may be a read error. The rearrangement joins TRBV7-2 to TRBJ2-3; D might be TRBD2 (6 bases). The CDR3 is made up of 14 amino acids. Germline loops: CDR1 SGHTA, CDR2 FQGNSA. CDR3 DNA sequence: TGTGCCAGCAGACCGGGGGTCGTCACCGATATGCAGTATTTT. Encoded protein: CASRPGVVTDMQYF.

This clonotype was counted ten times or more. The chain employs TRBV24-1 and TRBJ2-1, with D perhaps given as TRBD1 or TRBD2 (5 bases each). The CDR3 covers 13 residues. Germline CDR1 and CDR2: KGHDR and SFDVKD. V was cut by 7 bases and J by 7 bases, with 13 bases left in between. The CDR3 DNA reads as TGTGCCACCAGCCCCGGGACGGAAAATGAGCAGTTCTTC. Its protein is CATSPGTENEQFF.

The rearrangement joins TRBV5-1 to TRBJ2-2; D assignment may be TRBD1 or TRBD2 (5 bases each). Germline-derived CDR1 and CDR2 are SGHRS and YFSETQ. This CDR3 has 14 residues. The V end was cut by 3 bases, the J end by 7 bases, with 13 bases between. CDR3 coding DNA: TGCGCCAGCAGCTCGGGGCCGTCGGTCGGGGAGCTGTTTTTT. It codes for CASSSGPSVGELFF.

This clonotype has ten or more counts. V and J are TRBV28 and TRBJ2-7; 7 bases are a match to TRBD1. Per the germline V gene, CDR1 is MDHEN and CDR2 is SYDVKM. CDR3 length: 12 residues. J lost 1 base, V lost 10 bases, and 4 bases had no gene match. The chain's CDR3 is CATLGQSYEQYF. The CDR3, as DNA: TGTGCCACACTGGGACAGTCCTACGAGCAGTACTTC.